This T cell receptor beta chain stems from a study of T cells expressing NK-cell markers. Study-level information: One of eight sequenced donors was HCMV-seronegative; the other seven were seropositive.

TCRdb re-called the 5' RACE reads and gives one entry per CDR3 protein, without DNA. This sample contains around 8,000 distinct CDR3 sequences. The CDR3 spans 15 residues. CDR1 SGDLS and CDR2 YYNGEE come from the germline V gene. By frequency, this clonotype registers medium-sized. This chain uses TRBV9 with TRBJ2-1; no DNA is available, so the TRBD1 call from TCRdb remains unchecked. This receptor was taken from a man between 18 and 35 years old in good health. Sequenced input: blood T cells: a sorted CD56 or NKG2C T cell subset, CD4+ or CD8+ T cells, or bulk PBMC T cells (not recorded which). The CDR3: CASSVAGGFYNEQFF. Together with reference TRBV9 and TRBJ2-1, the CDR3 gives the full variable domain: DSGVTQTPKHLITATGQRVTLRCSPRSGDLSVYWYQQSLDQGLQFLIQYYNGEERAKGNILERFSAQQFPDLHSELNLSSLELGDSALYFCASSVAGGFYNEQFFGPGTRLTVL.